Below, 24 T cell receptor beta chains from the same sample are listed, as sequenced in a study of neoadjuvant anti-PD-1 for oral cavity cancer listed by TCRdb under 2021. Explained via the paper, the time point label denotes: after neoadjuvant nivolumab, at surgical resection. To prepare the library, the immunoSEQ multiplex PCR assay was applied. The source is immuneACCESS, and TCRdb retained only in-frame sequences with V and J called. Part of the clones is not carried over; for the studies checked, unresolved V genes explain less than half of this, and the remainder is unexplained. Counted in this sample were fewer than 10,000 clones; 68% of them appeared once. The ten most abundant clones make up about 3.9% of the sample. Material: PBMCs, obtained after nivolumab (anti-PD-1) treatment. These receptors were obtained from a person aged 35-79 years with oral cavity squamous cell carcinoma.

V and J are TRBV15 and TRBJ2-7; 7 bases align to TRBD1. V shed 2 bases, J shed 0 bases, and the junction held 4 bases outside the gene matches. The CDR3 has 15 amino acids. Germline CDR1 reads LNHNV; CDR2 reads YYDKDF (reference sequence). The CDR3 loop is CATSRKRDSSYEQYF. The CDR3 nucleotides are TGTGCCACCAGCAGAAAACGGGACAGCTCCTACGAGCAGTACTTC.

CDR3: CASSLRTGGPSSGNTIYF. The CDR3 DNA follows: TGCGCCAGCAGCCTCAGGACAGGGGGCCCTTCGTCTGGAAACACCATATATTTT. The chain recombines TRBV5-1 with TRBJ1-3; TRBD1 agrees at 11 bases. CDR3 length equals 18 residues. Germline trimming cut 4 bases from V and 1 base from J; bases unmatched to any gene: 10. Germline assignment: CDR1 SGHRS and CDR2 YFSETQ.

This sequence joins TRBV7-2 and TRBJ1-4; no firm D call. CDR1 and CDR2 from the germline V gene are SGHTA and FQGNSA. Trimming shortened V by 1 base and J by 10 bases, and 13 bases separated the two germline ends. The CDR3 totals 14 residues. DNA for the CDR3: TGTGCCAGCAGCTTAGAGGTCGGTGAGGGAAAACTGTTTTTT. Its protein product is CASSLEVGEGKLFF.

V is TRBV11-2 and J is TRBJ1-1; a possible D gene is TRBD1 (5 bases). The CDR3 has 16 amino acids. Germline-derived CDR1 and CDR2 are SGHAT and FQNNGV. V was pared by 3 bases and J by 0 bases, with 14 bases between. The CDR3 loop is CASSLNVGGMNTEAFF. The DNA of the CDR3 is TGTGCCAGCAGCTTGAACGTCGGGGGGATGAACACTGAAGCTTTCTTT.

The genes are TRBV4-1 and TRBJ2-5, with 8 bases fitting TRBD2. J gave up 5 bases and V 0 bases, and 8 bases lay outside the gene matches. The CDR3 contains 16 residues. The germline V gene encodes CDR1 MGHRA and CDR2 YSYEKL. CDR3 region: CASSQDRGTSVETQYF. For the CDR3, the DNA is TGCGCCAGCAGCCAAGATAGGGGGACTAGTGTGGAGACCCAGTACTTC.

The chain carries TRBV5-4 and TRBJ1-1; 8 positions agree with TRBD1. The V segment lost 2 bases and the J segment 1 base; nucleotides outside the gene matches: 4. CDR1 SGHNT and CDR2 YYREEE come from the germline V gene (reference sequence). The CDR3 sequence is 15 residues long. The CDR3 DNA follows: TGTGCCAGCAGCTTAGGAGGGACAGGGAACACTGAAGCTTTCTTT. It specifies CASSLGGTGNTEAFF.

The chain recombines TRBV27 with TRBJ1-1; maybe TRBD1 (5 bases). This CDR3 contains 13 residues. Per germline, CDR1 MNHEY and CDR2 SMNVEV (reference sequence). With 6 bases removed from V and 3 bases from J, the gap between germline ends came to 11 bases. The CDR3 DNA reads as TGTGCCAGCAGGGGGGTATGGGACACTGAAGCTTTCTTT. This codes for CASRGVWDTEAFF.

This clone was recorded a few times. In DNA form, the CDR3 reads TGTGCCAGTAGCGTGACAGGTACGGATGGCTACACCTTC. Amino acid sequence: CASSVTGTDGYTF. V and J are TRBV19 and TRBJ1-2; tentatively, D is TRBD1 (6 bases). The V and J ends lost 6 bases and 6 bases respectively, with 14 bases between them. The CDR3 has 13 amino acids. CDR1 is LNHDA, CDR2 SQIVND, per germline (reference sequence).

This clone was seen more than once but under ten times. The rearrangement links TRBV4-1 to TRBJ1-5, with a tentative D call TRBD1 (6 bases). Germline V lookup: CDR1 MGHRA, CDR2 YSYEKL. Trimming took off 1 base at V and 3 bases at J, with 25 bases between the two ends. The CDR3 consists of 20 residues. The CDR3 DNA is TGCGCCAGCAGCCAAGTAATGGCCGGGGGCGCGACCAGGACCAATCAGCCCCAGCATTTT. Residues: CASSQVMAGGATRTNQPQHF.

This clone was found a few times. The chain is built from TRBV30 and TRBJ1-4; D is unresolved. Germline V lookup: CDR1 GTSNPN, CDR2 SVGIG (reference sequence). Trimming pared 5 bases from V and 13 bases from J, leaving 17 bases between. The CDR3 has 12 amino acids. The CDR3 DNA follows: TGTGCCTGGGGTAAACCCCGATTGGGACTGTTTTTT. Its protein is CAWGKPRLGLFF.

This chain uses TRBV14 with TRBJ2-1, with TRBD1 matching 8 bases. The V gene's germline CDR1 is SGHDN and CDR2 FVKESK. This CDR3 region has 17 residues. Trimming at V came to 1 base and at J to 5 bases, leaving 10 bases not matched to a gene. This chain's CDR3 is CASSQAWDRKPNNEQFF. DNA of the CDR3: TGTGCCAGCAGCCAAGCTTGGGACAGGAAGCCTAACAATGAGCAGTTCTTC.

J is TRBJ2-7 and V is TRBV2, with D perhaps matching TRBD1 or TRBD2 (5 bases each). The V end lost 7 bases, the J end lost 7 bases, and 17 bases lay between the germline ends. The CDR3 contains 13 residues. Germline lookup yields CDR1 SNHLY and CDR2 FYNNEI. CDR3 nucleotide sequence: TGTGCCAGCAATAGGGACCCAAGGGAGGAGCAGTACTTC. It specifies CASNRDPREEQYF.

The V and J genes are TRBV12-1 and TRBJ1-2. TRBV12-1 is tagged as a pseudogene. The CDR3 is made up of 14 amino acids. The CDR3 sequence is CASSLNGGNYGYTF. The CDR3 DNA reads TGTGCCAGCAGCCTCAATGGCGGAAACTATGGCTACACCTTC.

The J gene is TRBJ2-4, the V gene TRBV2; D remains unclear. This CDR3 contains 14 residues. V lost 8 bases and J 3 bases, leaving 14 bases between the germline ends. Per germline, CDR1 SNHLY and CDR2 FYNNEI. CDR3 amino acids: CASFLTKVKNIQYF. Here the CDR3 DNA reads TGTGCCAGCTTTCTGACCAAGGTCAAAAACATTCAGTACTTC.

This sequence joins TRBV6-1 and TRBJ2-2; weak D call: TRBD1 (5 bases). In germline, CDR1 is MNHNS, CDR2 SASEGT. The V gene lost 4 bases and the J gene lost 4 bases, with 13 bases spanning the gap. The CDR3 spans 15 residues. CDR3 region: CASSANPGPTGELFF. Written as DNA, the CDR3 is TGTGCCAGCAGTGCTAATCCAGGGCCCACCGGGGAGCTGTTTTTT.

This clone has just a few counts. The chain has TRBV5-1 and TRBJ1-5, with TRBD1 identical over 9 bases. CDR1 SGHRS and CDR2 YFSETQ come from the germline V gene. The J segment lost 4 bases and the V segment lost 4 bases, leaving 9 bases of the junction unmatched. The CDR3 loop spans 16 amino acids. In DNA form, the CDR3 reads TGCGCCAGCAGCCTACATCCCGACAGGGGGAATCAGCCCCAGCATTTT. Translated: CASSLHPDRGNQPQHF.

The genes are TRBV5-1 and TRBJ2-3; D is uncertain. The CDR3 sequence is 15 residues long. V was shortened by 4 bases and J by 0 bases, with 12 bases between the two germline ends. Per the germline V gene, CDR1 is SGHRS and CDR2 is YFSETQ. In DNA form, the CDR3 reads TGCGCCAGCAGCCCAATGAGTGCTAGCACAGATACGCAGTATTTT. It yields the protein CASSPMSASTDTQYF.

The chain couples TRBV30 to TRBJ1-6; perhaps TRBD1 as D (5 bases). This CDR3 is built from 13 residues. The germline V and J ends were trimmed by 0 bases and 7 bases, with 7 bases remaining between them. Germline CDR1 is GTSNPN and CDR2 is SVGIG (reference sequence). CDR3: CAWSVQANSPLHF. CDR3 sequence (DNA): TGTGCCTGGAGTGTACAGGCGAATTCACCCCTCCACTTT.

This chain joins TRBV7-2 and TRBJ2-7; 8 positions agree with TRBD2. Germline CDR1 reads SGHTA; CDR2 reads FQGNSA. This CDR3 spans 14 amino acids. V lost 3 bases and J lost 7; bases outside the gene matches: 8. CDR3 in DNA: TGTGCCAGCAGCTTTAGGGCAGGGACTAGTGAGCAGTACTTC. Its protein is CASSFRAGTSEQYF.

The V call is TRBV7-2, the J call TRBJ2-1, with 8 bases identical to TRBD2. This CDR3 region has 16 residues. Germline CDR1 SGHTA, CDR2 FQGNSA. V trimming: 5 bases; J trimming: 10 bases; junction bases outside the gene matches: 16. The CDR3 is CASSRPGTRGTSEQFF. In DNA form, the CDR3 reads TGTGCCAGCAGCCGTCCCGGGACTAGGGGCACATCCGAGCAGTTCTTC.

This clone came up a few times. The V call is TRBV18, the J call TRBJ1-6, with D perhaps matching TRBD1 (6 bases). The CDR3 has 13 amino acids. The V end lost 4 bases, the J end lost 8 bases, and 9 bases lay between the germline ends. Germline CDR1 is KGHSH and CDR2 is LQKENI. For the CDR3, the DNA is TGTGCCAGCTCACTCAACAGGGATTCACCCCTCCACTTT. Translating gives CASSLNRDSPLHF.

The rearrangement uses TRBV7-9 and TRBJ2-1; TRBD2 agrees at 15 bases. The V gene end was trimmed by 11 bases and the J gene end by 4 bases; junction bases not matched to a gene: 12. This CDR3 region has 17 residues. Germline loops: CDR1 SEHNR, CDR2 FQNEAQ (reference sequence). Here the CDR3 reads CASGRTSGRVLYNEQFF. CDR3 nucleotides: TGTGCCTCTGGACGGACTAGCGGGAGGGTGCTTTACAATGAGCAGTTCTTC.

This chain joins TRBV15 and TRBJ1-2; D not certain. Germline V gene data show CDR1 as LNHNV and CDR2 as YYDKDF (reference sequence). Trimming pared 3 bases from V and 14 bases from J, leaving 19 bases between. The CDR3 covers 13 residues. The CDR3 sequence is CATSRDEDSLRTF. The CDR3 DNA follows: TGTGCCACCAGCAGGGACGAGGACTCCCTTAGGACCTTC.

The count of this clone is one. This chain uses TRBV7-6 with TRBJ1-5; D call uncertain. CDR1 SGHVS and CDR2 FNYEAQ come from the germline V gene. V gave up 5 bases and J gave up 1 base, with 15 bases separating them. This CDR3 has 16 amino acids. CDR3 DNA: TGTGCCAGCAGCGGCGGGGTCCTCGGGAGCAATCAGCCCCAGCATTTT. Translated: CASSGGVLGSNQPQHF.